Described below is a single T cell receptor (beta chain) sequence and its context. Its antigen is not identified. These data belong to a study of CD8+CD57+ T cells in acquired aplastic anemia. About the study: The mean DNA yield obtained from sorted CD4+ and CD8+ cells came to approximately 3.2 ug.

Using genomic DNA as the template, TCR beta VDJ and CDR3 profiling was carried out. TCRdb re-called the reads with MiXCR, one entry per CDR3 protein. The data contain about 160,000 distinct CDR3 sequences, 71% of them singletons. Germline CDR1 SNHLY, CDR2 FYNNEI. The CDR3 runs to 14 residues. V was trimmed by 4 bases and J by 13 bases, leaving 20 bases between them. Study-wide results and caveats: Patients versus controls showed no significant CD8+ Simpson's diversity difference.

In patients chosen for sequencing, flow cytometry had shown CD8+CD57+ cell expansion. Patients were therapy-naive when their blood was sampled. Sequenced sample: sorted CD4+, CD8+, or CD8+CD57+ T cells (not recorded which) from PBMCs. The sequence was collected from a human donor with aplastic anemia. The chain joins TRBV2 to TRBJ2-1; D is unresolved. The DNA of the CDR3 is TGTGCCAGCAGTGCCAGCCACGAGGTCCCCCATCAGTTCTTC. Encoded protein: CASSASHEVPHQFF.